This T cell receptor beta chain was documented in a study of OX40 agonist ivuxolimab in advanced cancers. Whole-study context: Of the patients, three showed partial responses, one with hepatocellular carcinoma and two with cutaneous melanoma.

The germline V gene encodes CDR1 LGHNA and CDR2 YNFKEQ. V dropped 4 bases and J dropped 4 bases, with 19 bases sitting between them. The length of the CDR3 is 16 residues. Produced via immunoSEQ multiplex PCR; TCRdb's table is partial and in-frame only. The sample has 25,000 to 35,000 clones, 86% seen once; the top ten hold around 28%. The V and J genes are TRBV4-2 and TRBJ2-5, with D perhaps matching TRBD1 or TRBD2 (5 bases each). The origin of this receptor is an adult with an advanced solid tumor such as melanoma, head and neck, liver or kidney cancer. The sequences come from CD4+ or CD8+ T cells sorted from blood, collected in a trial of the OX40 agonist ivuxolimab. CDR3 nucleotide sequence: TGTGCCAGCAGCCTTTACCGGGACCCCGAATCAGAGACCCAGTACTTC. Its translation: CASSLYRDPESETQYF.